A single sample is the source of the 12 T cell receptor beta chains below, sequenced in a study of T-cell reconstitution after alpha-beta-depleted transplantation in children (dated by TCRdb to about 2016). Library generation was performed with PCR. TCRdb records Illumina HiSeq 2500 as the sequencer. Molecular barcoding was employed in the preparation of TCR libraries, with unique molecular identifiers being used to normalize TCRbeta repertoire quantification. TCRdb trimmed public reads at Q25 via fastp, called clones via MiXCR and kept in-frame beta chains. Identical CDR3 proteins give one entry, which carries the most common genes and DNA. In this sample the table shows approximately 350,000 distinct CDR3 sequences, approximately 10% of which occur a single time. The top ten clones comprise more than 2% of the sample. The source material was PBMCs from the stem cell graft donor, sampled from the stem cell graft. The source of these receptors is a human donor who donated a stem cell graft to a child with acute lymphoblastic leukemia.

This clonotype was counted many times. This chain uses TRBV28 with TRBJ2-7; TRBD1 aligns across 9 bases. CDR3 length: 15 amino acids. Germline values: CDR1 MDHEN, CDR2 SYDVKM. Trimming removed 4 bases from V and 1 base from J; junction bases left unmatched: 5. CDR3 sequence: CASSSPGQGSYEQYF. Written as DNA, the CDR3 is TGTGCCAGCAGTTCCCCCGGACAGGGGTCCTACGAGCAGTACTTC.

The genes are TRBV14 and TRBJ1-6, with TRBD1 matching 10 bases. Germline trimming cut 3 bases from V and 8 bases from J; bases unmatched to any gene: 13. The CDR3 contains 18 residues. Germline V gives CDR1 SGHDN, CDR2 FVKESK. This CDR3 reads CASSQQPRDRGFYSPLHF. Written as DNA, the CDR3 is TGTGCCAGCAGCCAGCAGCCCCGGGACAGGGGATTTTATTCACCCCTCCACTTT.

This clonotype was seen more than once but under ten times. The CDR3: CASSMGGQSYEQYF. The CDR3 bases are TGTGCCAGTAGTATGGGAGGTCAGTCCTACGAGCAGTACTTC. The chain is built from TRBV19 and TRBJ2-7; tentative D call: TRBD2 (6 bases). Germline CDR1 reads LNHDA; CDR2 reads SQIVND (reference sequence). The CDR3 loop spans 14 amino acids. V lost 3 bases and J 1 base, leaving 10 bases between the germline ends.

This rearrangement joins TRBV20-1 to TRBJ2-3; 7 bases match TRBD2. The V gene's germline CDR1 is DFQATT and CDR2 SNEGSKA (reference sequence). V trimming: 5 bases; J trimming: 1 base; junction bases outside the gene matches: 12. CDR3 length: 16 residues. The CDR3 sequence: CSARIYRDYRTDTQYF. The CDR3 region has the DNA TGCAGTGCTCGCATCTATAGGGACTACCGCACAGATACGCAGTATTTT.

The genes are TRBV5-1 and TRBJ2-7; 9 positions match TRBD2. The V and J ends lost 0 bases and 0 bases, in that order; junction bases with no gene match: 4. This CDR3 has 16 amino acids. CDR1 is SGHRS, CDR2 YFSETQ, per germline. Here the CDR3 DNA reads TGCGCCAGCAGCTTGGCTAGCGGGGATTTCTCCTACGAGCAGTACTTC. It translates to CASSLASGDFSYEQYF.

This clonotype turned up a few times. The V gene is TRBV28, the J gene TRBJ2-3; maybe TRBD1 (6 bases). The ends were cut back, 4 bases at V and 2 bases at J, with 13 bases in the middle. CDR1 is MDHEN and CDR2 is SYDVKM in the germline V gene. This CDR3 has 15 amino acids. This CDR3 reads CASSSGQSYTDTQYF. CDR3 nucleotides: TGTGCCAGCAGTTCTGGACAGAGTTACACAGATACGCAGTATTTT.

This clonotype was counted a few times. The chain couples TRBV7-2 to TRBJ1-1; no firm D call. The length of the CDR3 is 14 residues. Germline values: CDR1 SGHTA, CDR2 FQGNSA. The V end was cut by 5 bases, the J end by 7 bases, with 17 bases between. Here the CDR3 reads CASSPTTPPSEAFF. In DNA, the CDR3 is TGTGCCAGCAGCCCCACTACCCCGCCGAGTGAAGCTTTCTTT.

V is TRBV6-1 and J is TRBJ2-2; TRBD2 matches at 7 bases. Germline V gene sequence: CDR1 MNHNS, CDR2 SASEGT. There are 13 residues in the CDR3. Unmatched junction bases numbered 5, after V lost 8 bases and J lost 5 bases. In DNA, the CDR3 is TGTGCCAGCCGGGTGGGAGGGACCGGGGAGCTGTTTTTT. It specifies CASRVGGTGELFF.

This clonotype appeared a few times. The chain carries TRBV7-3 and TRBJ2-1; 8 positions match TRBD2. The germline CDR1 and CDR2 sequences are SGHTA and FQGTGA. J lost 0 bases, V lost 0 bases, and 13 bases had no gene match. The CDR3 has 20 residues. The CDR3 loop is CASSLTLGASGLSSYNEQFF. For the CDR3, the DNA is TGTGCCAGCAGCTTAACGTTAGGGGCTAGCGGGTTAAGCTCCTACAATGAGCAGTTCTTC.

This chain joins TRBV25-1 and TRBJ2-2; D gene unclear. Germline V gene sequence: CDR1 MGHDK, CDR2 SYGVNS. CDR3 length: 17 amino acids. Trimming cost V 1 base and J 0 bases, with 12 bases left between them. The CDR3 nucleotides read TGTGCCAGCAGTGAATCTTCACTGGCTGCGAACACCGGGGAGCTGTTTTTT. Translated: CASSESSLAANTGELFF.

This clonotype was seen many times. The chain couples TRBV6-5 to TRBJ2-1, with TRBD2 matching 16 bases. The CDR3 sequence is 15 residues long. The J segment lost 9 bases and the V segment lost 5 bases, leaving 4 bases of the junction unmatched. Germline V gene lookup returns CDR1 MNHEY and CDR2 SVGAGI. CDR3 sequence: CASSRGLAGGSEQFF. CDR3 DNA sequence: TGTGCCAGCAGTCGGGGACTAGCGGGGGGGAGTGAGCAGTTCTTC.

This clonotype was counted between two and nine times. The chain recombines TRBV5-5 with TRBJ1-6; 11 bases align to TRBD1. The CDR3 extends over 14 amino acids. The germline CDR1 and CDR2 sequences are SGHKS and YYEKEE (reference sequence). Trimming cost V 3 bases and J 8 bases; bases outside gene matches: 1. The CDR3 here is CASSWTGGDSPLHF. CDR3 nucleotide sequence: TGTGCCAGCAGCTGGACAGGGGGCGATTCACCCCTCCACTTT.